This T cell receptor beta chain was sequenced during a study of blood T cells in healthy people across ages. This clonotype was recorded a few times. The CDR3 consists of 15 residues. The V end was cut by 1 base, the J end by 0 bases, with 7 bases between. Germline loops: CDR1 SGHDT, CDR2 YYEEEE. Primed by a sample-barcoded 5' primer and a J-beta primer mix, a second PCR proceeded for roughly 6 to 12 cycles. TCRdb analysed the 5' RACE reads with MiXCR anew, one entry per CDR3 protein. Of hundreds of thousands of distinct CDR3 sequences listed, around 20% are singletons. Sequenced material: blood. This rearrangement joins TRBV5-6 to TRBJ1-4, with unresolved D. The clonotype was recovered from a man between 65 and 85 years old in good health. The CDR3 protein is CASSLWGSTNEKLFF. CDR3 bases: TGTGCCAGCAGCTTGTGGGGTTCAACTAATGAAAAACTGTTTTTT.